The 9 T cell receptor beta chains given below trace back to one sample, sequenced in a study of neoadjuvant anti-PD-1 for oral cavity cancer. Assay: immunoSEQ multiplex PCR; the TCRdb copy retains only in-frame clones and omits some. In the table there are over 30,000 clones, 87% of which are singletons. This sample comprised PBMCs, obtained before nivolumab (anti-PD-1) treatment. All receptors come from a person between 35 and 79 years old with oral cavity squamous cell carcinoma.

The V call is TRBV27, the J call TRBJ2-7; 8 positions agree with TRBD1. Germline V gene data show CDR1 as MNHEY and CDR2 as SMNVEV (reference sequence). V shed 1 base, J shed 1 base, and the junction held 3 bases outside the gene matches. This CDR3 has 15 residues. CDR3 bases: TGTGCCAGCAGTTTATTAGGACAGGGTTCCTACGAGCAGTACTTC. It encodes CASSLLGQGSYEQYF.

In this sample, this clone turned up once. The chain employs TRBV7-2 and TRBJ1-2, with 7 nucleotides matching TRBD1. CDR3 size: 15 residues. Losses at the gene ends were 2 bases for V and 2 bases for J; bases not matched to a gene: 5. Germline values: CDR1 SGHTA, CDR2 FQGNSA. CDR3 coding DNA: TGTGCCAGCAGCTTATTGCAGGGGGTAAACTATGGCTACACCTTC. This gives the protein CASSLLQGVNYGYTF.

CDR3 sequence (DNA): TGCGCCAGCAGCCAACGGGGGAATCCCGGGGAGCTGTTTTTT. As protein: CASSQRGNPGELFF. The chain is built from TRBV4-1 and TRBJ2-2, with D maybe TRBD2 (6 bases). Germline CDR1 MGHRA, CDR2 YSYEKL. Trimming stripped 2 bases from V and 6 bases from J, with 10 bases between. This CDR3 is 14 amino acids long.

The rearrangement joins TRBV15 to TRBJ1-4, with unresolved D. This CDR3 contains 14 residues. CDR1 LNHNV and CDR2 YYDKDF come from the germline V gene (reference sequence). V gave up 3 bases and J gave up 3 bases, with 8 bases separating them. CDR3 sequence reads: CATSSRNANEKLFF. CDR3 sequence (DNA): TGTGCCACCAGCAGCCGGAATGCTAATGAAAAACTGTTTTTT.

The chain has TRBV29-1 and TRBJ1-2; D is unclear. Germline V gene sequence: CDR1 SQVTM, CDR2 ANQGSEA. The V gene lost 4 bases and the J gene lost 3 bases, with 12 bases spanning the gap. This CDR3 comprises 13 residues. CDR3 DNA sequence: TGCAGCGTTGTTGGCGGCAGCGACTATGGCTACACCTTC. Translation: CSVVGGSDYGYTF. Filled out from reference TRBV29-1 and TRBJ1-2, the complete variable domain reads SAVISQKPSRDICQRGTSLTIQCQVDSQVTMMFWYRQQPGQSLTLIATANQGSEATYESGFVIDKFPISRPNLTFSTLTVSNMSPEDSSIYLCSVVGGSDYGYTFGSGTRLTVV.

The chain combines TRBV14 with TRBJ2-2, with TRBD1 matching 9 bases. The CDR3 is 15 residues long. J was trimmed by 2 bases and V by 6 bases; bases with no gene match: 4. Germline V gene data show CDR1 as SGHDN and CDR2 as FVKESK. Here the CDR3 DNA reads TGTGCCAGCAGGGGGACAGGGATAAACACCGGGGAGCTGTTTTTT. Protein: CASRGTGINTGELFF. Drawing the rest from reference TRBV14 and TRBJ2-2, the complete variable domain is EAGVTQFPSHSVIEKGQTVTLRCDPISGHDNLYWYRRVMGKEIKFLLHFVKESKQDESGMPNNRFLAERTGGTYSTLKVQPAELEDSGVYFCASRGTGINTGELFFGEGSRLTVL.

The chain uses TRBV2 and TRBJ1-5; 7 bases line up with TRBD1. CDR1 and CDR2 (germline): SNHLY, FYNNEI. V shed 5 bases and J 7 bases; nucleotides not matched to a gene: 8. CDR3 length: 14 amino acids. Here the CDR3 reads CASSTRQGSQPQHF. CDR3 sequence (DNA): TGTGCCAGCAGTACCCGACAGGGCAGCCAGCCCCAGCATTTT.

The rearrangement links TRBV6-1 to TRBJ2-3; D unclear. V dropped 1 base and J dropped 2 bases, with 13 bases sitting between them. The CDR3 runs 16 residues. CDR1 MNHNS and CDR2 SASEGT come from the germline V gene. The CDR3 DNA reads as TGTGCCAGCAGTGAAGACGCCCGGCGCCCCACAGATACGCAGTATTTT. Its translation: CASSEDARRPTDTQYF.

The chain uses TRBV6-1 and TRBJ1-1; unclear D gene. Trimming cost V 5 bases and J 5 bases, with 12 bases left between them. CDR1 and CDR2 (germline): MNHNS, SASEGT. This CDR3 is built from 13 residues. CDR3 loop: CASSRTEYTEAFF. The CDR3, as DNA: TGTGCCAGCAGTCGGACGGAGTATACTGAAGCTTTCTTT.